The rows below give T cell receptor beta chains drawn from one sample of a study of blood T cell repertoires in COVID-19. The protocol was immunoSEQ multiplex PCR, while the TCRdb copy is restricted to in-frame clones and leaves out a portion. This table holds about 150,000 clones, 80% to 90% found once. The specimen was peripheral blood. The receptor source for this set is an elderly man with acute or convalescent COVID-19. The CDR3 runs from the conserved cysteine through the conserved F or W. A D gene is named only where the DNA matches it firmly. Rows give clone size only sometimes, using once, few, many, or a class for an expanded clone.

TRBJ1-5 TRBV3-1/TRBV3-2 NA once CASSQSGVGNQPQHF TGTGCCAGCAGCCAATCAGGGGTCGGCAATCAGCCCCAGCATTTT
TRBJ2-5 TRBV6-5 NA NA CASSPGHGAETQYF TGTGCCAGCAGTCCGGGACATGGGGCGGAGACCCAGTACTTC
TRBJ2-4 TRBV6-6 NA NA CASSYADPRDIQYF TGTGCCAGCAGTTACGCTGACCCCCGGGACATTCAGTACTTC
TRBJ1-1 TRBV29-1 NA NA CSVEARDTEAFF TGCAGCGTTGAAGCGCGGGACACTGAAGCTTTCTTT
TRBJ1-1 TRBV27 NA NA CASSLAGYYTEAFF TGTGCCAGCAGTTTAGCAGGATACTACACTGAAGCTTTCTTT
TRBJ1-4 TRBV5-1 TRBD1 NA CASSLAMGQQYEKLFF TGCGCCAGCAGCTTGGCCATGGGACAGCAATATGAAAAACTGTTTTTT
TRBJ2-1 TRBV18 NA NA CASSPLPGVRDNEQFF TGTGCCAGCTCACCTCTTCCGGGGGTTCGGGACAATGAGCAGTTCTTC
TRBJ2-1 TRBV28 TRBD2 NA CASTPPSGGRGGQFF TGTGCCAGCACCCCGCCGAGCGGGGGCCGCGGCGGGCAGTTCTTC
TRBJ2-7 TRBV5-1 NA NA CASSLEGDPTYEQYF TGCGCCAGCAGCTTGGAGGGGGACCCCACCTACGAGCAGTACTTC
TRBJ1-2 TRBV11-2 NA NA CASSLGGQGMWRTF TGTGCCAGCAGCTTAGGCGGCCAGGGGATGTGGAGGACCTTC
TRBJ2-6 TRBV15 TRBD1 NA CATSRDLTGGRTNVLTF TGTGCCACCAGCAGAGACCTAACAGGGGGTAGGACCAACGTCCTGACTTTC
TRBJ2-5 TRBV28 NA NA CASLPGAGVGETQYF TGTGCCAGCCTCCCCGGGGCAGGGGTTGGGGAGACCCAGTACTTC
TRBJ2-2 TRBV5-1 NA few CASSIAARGTGELFF TGCGCCAGCAGCATTGCGGCCCGGGGCACCGGGGAGCTGTTTTTT
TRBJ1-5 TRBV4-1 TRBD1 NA CASSRTDRENQPQHF TGCGCCAGCAGCCGAACCGACAGGGAAAATCAGCCCCAGCATTTT
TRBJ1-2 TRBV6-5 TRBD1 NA CASSYLQGDYGYTF TGTGCCAGCAGTTACCTCCAGGGGGACTATGGCTACACCTTC
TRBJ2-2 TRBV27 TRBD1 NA CASSFGTGEEGGELFF TGTGCCAGCAGTTTTGGGACAGGGGAGGAAGGGGGGGAGCTGTTTTTT
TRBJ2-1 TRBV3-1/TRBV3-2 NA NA CASSQAQIYNEQFF TGTGCCAGCAGCCAGGCCCAGATCTACAATGAGCAGTTCTTC
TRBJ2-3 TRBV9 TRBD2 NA CASSVEAGGPGDTQYF TGTGCCAGCAGCGTCGAAGCGGGGGGGCCCGGAGATACGCAGTATTTT
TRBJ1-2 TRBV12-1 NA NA CASSSPTRGLEGYTF TGTGCCAGCAGTTCACCCACCAGGGGGCTAGAAGGCTACACCTTC
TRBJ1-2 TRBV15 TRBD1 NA CATSSPKTGGYGYTF TGTGCCACCAGCAGTCCGAAGACAGGGGGCTATGGCTACACCTTC
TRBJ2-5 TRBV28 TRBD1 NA CASSHRDRGRETQYF TGTGCCAGCAGTCACAGGGACAGGGGGCGAGAGACCCAGTACTTC
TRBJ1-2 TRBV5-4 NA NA CASSLTKRAMENVHYTF TGTGCCAGCAGCTTAACAAAACGCGCGATGGAGAACGTCCACTACACCTTC
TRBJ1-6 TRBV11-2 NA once CASSLVGRGESPLHF TGTGCCAGCAGCTTAGTAGGCAGGGGAGAATCACCCCTCCACTTT
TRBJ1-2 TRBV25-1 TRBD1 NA CASSDPRTGYGYTF TGTGCCAGCAGTGACCCCCGGACAGGCTATGGCTACACCTTC
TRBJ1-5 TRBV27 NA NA CASRPGSGNQPQHF TGTGCCAGCAGGCCGGGTTCTGGCAATCAGCCCCAGCATTTT
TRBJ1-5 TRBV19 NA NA CASSIEAGGGPQHF TGTGCCAGTAGTATAGAGGCAGGCGGGGGGCCCCAGCATTTT
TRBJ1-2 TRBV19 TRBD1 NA CASSIDRDSGGYTF TGTGCCAGTAGTATAGATCGGGACAGCGGTGGCTACACCTTC
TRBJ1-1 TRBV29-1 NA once CSVDDPRGPHSGEAFF TGCAGCGTTGATGACCCCCGAGGGCCCCACAGCGGTGAAGCTTTCTTT
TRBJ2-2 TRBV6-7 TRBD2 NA CASSYPGLAGTGELFF TGTGCCAGCAGTTACCCGGGACTAGCGGGAACCGGGGAGCTGTTTTTT
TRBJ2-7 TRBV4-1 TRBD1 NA CASSQEQGAIYEQYF TGCGCCAGCAGCCAAGAGCAGGGGGCCATCTACGAGCAGTACTTC
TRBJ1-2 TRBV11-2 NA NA CASSSREGWNYGYTF TGTGCCAGCAGCTCCCGGGAAGGTTGGAACTATGGCTACACCTTC
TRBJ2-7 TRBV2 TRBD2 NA CASGGPGLAAYEQYF TGTGCCAGCGGGGGACCGGGACTAGCGGCCTACGAGCAGTACTTC
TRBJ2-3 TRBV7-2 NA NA CASSETSTSTDTQYF TGTGCCAGCAGCGAGACAAGTACTAGCACAGATACGCAGTATTTT
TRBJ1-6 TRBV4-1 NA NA CASSQDRSVNNSPLHF TGCGCCAGCAGCCAAGACCGGTCTGTGAATAATTCACCCCTCCACTTT
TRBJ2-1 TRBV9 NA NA CASSEGRGTYNEQFF TGTGCCAGCTCAGAAGGACGCGGGACGTACAATGAGCAGTTCTTC
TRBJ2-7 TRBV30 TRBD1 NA CAWSMGQGYEQYF TGTGCCTGGAGTATGGGACAGGGTTACGAGCAGTACTTC
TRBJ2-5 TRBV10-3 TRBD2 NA CAIRNGTSRQETQYF TGTGCCATCAGGAACGGGACTAGCAGACAAGAGACCCAGTACTTC
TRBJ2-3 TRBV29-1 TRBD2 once CSVVSSGSTDTQYF TGCAGCGTTGTCTCTAGCGGCAGCACAGATACGCAGTATTTT
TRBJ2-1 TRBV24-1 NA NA CATSDSSTGKSSSYNEQFF TGTGCCACCAGTGATTCCTCGACGGGGAAAAGTAGCTCCTACAATGAGCAGTTCTTC
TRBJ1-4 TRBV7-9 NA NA CASSLDGASINEKLFF TGTGCCAGCAGCTTAGATGGGGCCAGTATTAATGAAAAACTGTTTTTT
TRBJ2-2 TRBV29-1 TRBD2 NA CSVLPSGRGITGELFF TGCAGCGTTCTTCCTAGCGGGAGGGGAATCACCGGGGAGCTGTTTTTT
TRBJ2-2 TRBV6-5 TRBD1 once CASSPRQGNTGELFF TGTGCCAGCAGTCCTCGACAGGGGAACACCGGGGAGCTGTTTTTT